This T cell receptor beta chain was identified in a study of OX40 agonist ivuxolimab in advanced cancers. There are 15 residues in the CDR3. Germline assignment: CDR1 SGHRS and CDR2 YFSETQ. The germline V and J ends were trimmed by 3 bases and 1 base, with 14 bases remaining between them. Sequencing used immunoSEQ multiplex PCR; TCRdb keeps in-frame clones, though not all of them. The sample shows some 91,000 clones, about 87% of them seen only once. The input for sequencing was CD4+ or CD8+ T cells sorted from blood, taken in a trial of the OX40 agonist ivuxolimab. This TCR was recovered from an adult with an advanced solid tumor such as melanoma, head and neck, liver or kidney cancer. J is TRBJ2-7 and V is TRBV5-1; possibly TRBD2 for D (7 bases). CDR3 protein: CASSSPGEGSYEQYF. The CDR3 region has the DNA TGCGCCAGCAGCTCACCAGGGGAGGGGTCCTACGAGCAGTACTTC.